The clone carrying this T cell receptor (beta chain) was counted a few times. Its antigen remains unknown. Unique molecular identifiers featured in how the TCRbeta library was prepared. Using its own MiXCR run on the PCR reads, TCRdb lists one record per CDR3 protein. The sample has 120,000 to 150,000 distinct CDR3 sequences; 8.8% are singletons. Germline lookup yields CDR1 SQVTM and CDR2 ANQGSEA. The CDR3 consists of 12 residues. Between the trimmed V and J ends, which lost 7 bases and 7 bases, there was a span of 16 bases. This sample was included in a study of T-cell reconstitution after alpha-beta-depleted transplantation in children. Regarding the study as a whole: The origin of alpha-beta T cells about two months after transplant was reportedly several hundred expanded graft clones. Fresh T-cell production supplied most of the T-cell counts and diversity seen one year after transplant. The high TCRbeta diversity at day 60 in some patients came from surviving recipient T cells and thymic progenitors.

The material was PBMCs, mostly from graft donor cells, obtained 180 days after TCRalphabeta/CD19-depleted stem cell transplant. The receptor comes from a female patient aged 2 to 10 who had a stem cell transplant for congenital amegakaryocytic thrombocytopenia, so the T cells may come from the graft donor. The chain combines TRBV29-1 with TRBJ1-1; possibly TRBD1 for D (6 bases). DNA of the CDR3: TGCAGCGCGGATCGGGGGCCGGGTGAAGCTTTCTTT. Protein sequence: CSADRGPGEAFF.